These 27 T cell receptor beta chains came from one sample sequenced in a study of blood T cell repertoires in COVID-19. Clones were sequenced by immunoSEQ multiplex PCR, and TCRdb holds only the in-frame ones, with some missing. Among about 88,000 clones listed, around four fifths were seen once. Sequencing was done on a sample of peripheral blood. The source is a human donor in a cohort sampled during active COVID-19.

CDR3 amino acids: CASSQVGAILAENTDTQYF. The CDR3 nucleotides are TGCGCCAGCAGCCAAGTTGGGGCTATTTTGGCGGAGAACACAGATACGCAGTATTTT. This chain joins TRBV4-1 and TRBJ2-3; a possible D gene is TRBD1 (5 bases). Germline CDR1 reads MGHRA; CDR2 reads YSYEKL. This CDR3 has 19 amino acids. V dropped 1 base and J dropped 2 bases, with 22 bases sitting between them.

The genes are TRBV4-1 and TRBJ2-1; 10 bases align to TRBD2. The CDR3 has 18 residues. V shed 2 bases, J shed 3 bases, and the junction held 10 bases outside the gene matches. From germline, CDR1 is MGHRA and CDR2 YSYEKL. The CDR3 loop reads CASSQSSTGLANYNEQFF. Here the CDR3 DNA reads TGCGCCAGCAGCCAAAGTTCAACGGGACTAGCGAACTACAATGAGCAGTTCTTC.

The genes are TRBV19 and TRBJ1-1, with TRBD1 matching 7 bases. With V trimmed by 9 bases and J by 4 bases, 8 bases remained unmatched. Per the germline V gene, CDR1 is LNHDA and CDR2 is SQIVND (reference sequence). The CDR3 loop spans 13 amino acids. The CDR3 region has the DNA TGTGCCAGCAAGACAGGGATGAGCACTGAAGCTTTCTTT. Translation gives CASKTGMSTEAFF.

This chain joins TRBV6-6 and TRBJ2-1; 12 bases are a match to TRBD2. The CDR3 spans 14 residues. The V gene end was trimmed by 7 bases and the J gene end by 7 bases; junction bases not matched to a gene: 5. The germline CDR1 and CDR2 sequences are MNHNY and SVGAGI (reference sequence). The CDR3 nucleotides read TGTGCCAGCAAGACTAGCGGGAGCGGGAATGAGCAGTTCTTC. This encodes CASKTSGSGNEQFF.

The sample holds one count of this clone. DNA of the CDR3: TGCGCCAGCAGCTTGGACACCCCACAAGAGACCCAGTACTTC. Its protein is CASSLDTPQETQYF. The chain employs TRBV5-1 and TRBJ2-5; D unclear. The CDR3 covers 14 residues. The V gene's germline CDR1 is SGHRS and CDR2 YFSETQ. V lost 0 bases to trimming and J lost 2 bases, with 8 bases between them.

This chain uses TRBV6-2 or TRBV6-3 with TRBJ1-1, with 8 bases matching TRBD1. The CDR3 extends over 11 amino acids. V trimming: 5 bases; J trimming: 12 bases; junction bases outside the gene matches: 5. Germline-derived CDR1 and CDR2 are MNHEY and SVGEGT. CDR3 sequence: CASSADRGPFF. CDR3 nucleotides: TGTGCCAGCAGTGCTGACAGGGGTCCTTTCTTT.

CDR3 DNA: TGTGCCAGCGCGAGGGAGGGATTTGGCACTGAAGCTTTCTTT. It is translated as CASAREGFGTEAFF. The gene calls are TRBV6-5 and TRBJ1-1; D ambiguous. The V gene's germline CDR1 is MNHEY and CDR2 SVGAGI. V was cut by 8 bases and J by 4 bases, with 17 bases left in between. The CDR3 totals 14 residues.

This chain uses TRBV11-3 with TRBJ1-1; possible D gene TRBD1, 6 bases. Germline loops: CDR1 SGHNT, CDR2 YENEEA. This CDR3 region has 15 residues. Trimming pared 5 bases from V and 1 base from J, leaving 14 bases between. CDR3 nucleotides: TGTGCCAGCAGCACTCGACAGGCCCAGAACACTGAAGCTTTCTTT. Its protein product is CASSTRQAQNTEAFF.

The rearrangement joins TRBV6-5 to TRBJ2-5; 7 positions match TRBD1. V shed 6 bases, J shed 1 base, and the junction held 5 bases outside the gene matches. Germline V lookup: CDR1 MNHEY, CDR2 SVGAGI. CDR3 size: 14 residues. The CDR3 nucleotides read TGTGCCAGCAGACCCCGGACAGGCCAAGAGACCCAGTACTTC. This sequence encodes CASRPRTGQETQYF.

V usage is TRBV19 and J usage is TRBJ2-3; D possibly corresponds to TRBD1 (5 bases). The CDR3 is made up of 17 amino acids. Trimming removed 1 base from V and 6 bases from J, with 20 bases in between. Germline V CDR1 and CDR2: LNHDA, SQIVND (reference sequence). The CDR3 region is CASSIVIGRVDLDTQYF. As DNA, the CDR3 is TGTGCCAGTAGTATAGTAATCGGCAGGGTTGATTTGGATACGCAGTATTTT.

The chain is built from TRBV7-2 and TRBJ1-2; D may be TRBD1 (6 bases). The CDR3 has 15 amino acids. V lost 2 bases to trimming and J lost 4 bases, with 14 bases between them. Germline assignment: CDR1 SGHTA and CDR2 FQGNSA. Here the CDR3 reads CASSLTPGEFYGYTF. The DNA of the CDR3 is TGTGCCAGCAGCTTAACCCCAGGGGAGTTCTATGGCTACACCTTC.

The chain combines TRBV10-3 with TRBJ2-5; D call uncertain. V dropped 1 base and J dropped 3 bases, with 6 bases sitting between them. The CDR3 is 13 residues long. CDR1 and CDR2 from the germline V gene are ENHRY and SYGVKD. CDR3 residues: CAISEWQEETQYF. The CDR3 DNA follows: TGTGCCATCAGTGAGTGGCAGGAAGAGACCCAGTACTTC.

The chain carries TRBV9 and TRBJ2-7; 13 nucleotides line up with TRBD2. Germline CDR1 and CDR2: SGDLS and YYNGEE. V gave up 0 bases and J gave up 5 bases; unmatched junction bases: 8. The CDR3 runs 17 residues. The CDR3 DNA follows: TGTGCCAGCAGCGTAGGTCTCGGACTAGCGGGAGAAAACGAGCAGTACTTC. As protein: CASSVGLGLAGENEQYF. The whole variable domain, filled in from reference TRBV9 and TRBJ2-7, reads DSGVTQTPKHLITATGQRVTLRCSPRSGDLSVYWYQQSLDQGLQFLIQYYNGEERAKGNILERFSAQQFPDLHSELNLSSLELGDSALYFCASSVGLGLAGENEQYFGPGTRLTVT.

V gene TRBV7-2 combines with J gene TRBJ1-5; TRBD1 might be the D (6 bases). This CDR3 comprises 16 residues. With 2 bases removed from V and 3 bases from J, the gap between germline ends came to 14 bases. The germline V gene has CDR1 SGHTA and CDR2 FQGNSA. CDR3 loop: CASSLSLTGYNQPQHF. The DNA for the CDR3 is TGTGCCAGCAGCTTATCTTTGACAGGCTACAATCAGCCCCAGCATTTT.

In this sample, this clone turned up a few times. This chain connects TRBV6-5 to TRBJ2-1; 7 nucleotides line up with TRBD2. Germline V CDR1 and CDR2: MNHEY, SVGAGI. The CDR3 totals 12 residues. Trimming removed 2 bases from V and 11 bases from J; junction bases left unmatched: 3. The CDR3 coding sequence is TGTGCCAGCAGTTACGGCGGGAGTCAGCAGTTCTTC. This codes for CASSYGGSQQFF.

V and J are TRBV7-2 and TRBJ1-1; the match to TRBD1 covers 8 bases. V lost 1 base and J lost 1; bases outside the gene matches: 5. CDR1 and CDR2 from the germline V gene are SGHTA and FQGNSA. This CDR3 comprises 16 residues. The CDR3 DNA sequence: TGTGCCAGCAGCTTAGGACAGGGGCAGGGGAACACTGAAGCTTTCTTT. Translated: CASSLGQGQGNTEAFF.

V gene TRBV6-6 combines with J gene TRBJ1-5; D not certain. The germline CDR1 and CDR2 sequences are MNHNY and SVGAGI (reference sequence). Trimming pared 2 bases from V and 7 bases from J, leaving 12 bases between. This CDR3 region has 14 residues. The CDR3 DNA reads TGTGCCAGCAGTTACGACGGCGGAGGGCAGCCCCAGCATTTT. It encodes CASSYDGGGQPQHF.

The gene calls are TRBV7-2 and TRBJ1-6, with 8 bases fitting TRBD1. With V trimmed by 1 base and J by 10 bases, 6 bases remained unmatched. The CDR3 runs 15 residues. Germline values: CDR1 SGHTA, CDR2 FQGNSA. CDR3 sequence reads: CASSLVTGGNSPLHF. CDR3 nucleotides: TGTGCCAGCAGCTTAGTTACAGGGGGTAACTCACCCCTCCACTTT. The full variable domain, rest sourced from reference TRBV7-2 and TRBJ1-6, is GAGVSQSPSNKVTEKGKDVELRCDPISGHTALYWYRQSLGQGLEFLIYFQGNSAPDKSGLPSDRFSAERTGGSVSTLTIQRTQQEDSAVYLCASSLVTGGNSPLHFGNGTRLTVT.

This clone was seen only a few times. This chain joins TRBV7-2 and TRBJ1-5, with no clear D. This CDR3 contains 13 residues. V dropped 0 bases and J dropped 7 bases, with 7 bases sitting between them. CDR1 and CDR2 (germline): SGHTA, FQGNSA. The CDR3 nucleotides read TGTGCCAGCAGCTTAGCCTTGTTACAGCCCCAGCATTTT. Amino acid sequence: CASSLALLQPQHF.

V usage is TRBV19 and J usage is TRBJ2-2, with TRBD2 matching over 10 bases. This CDR3 region has 16 residues. The V segment lost 5 bases and the J segment 1 base; nucleotides outside the gene matches: 4. The germline CDR1 and CDR2 sequences are LNHDA and SQIVND (reference sequence). In DNA form, the CDR3 reads TGTGCCAGTAGTTCACGACTAGCGGGGAACACCGGGGAGCTGTTTTTT. Encoded protein: CASSSRLAGNTGELFF.

The chain carries TRBV3-1 (or the pseudogene TRBV3-2) and TRBJ2-5, with TRBD2 identical over 7 bases. Germline V gene sequence: CDR1 LGHDT, CDR2 YNNKEL (reference sequence). The CDR3 extends over 15 amino acids. Germline trimming cut 0 bases from V and 5 bases from J; bases unmatched to any gene: 6. The CDR3: CASSQDIGRGETQYF. In DNA, the CDR3 is TGTGCCAGCAGCCAAGATATAGGGCGGGGGGAGACCCAGTACTTC.

V and J are TRBV6-2 or TRBV6-3 and TRBJ2-7, with 8 bases fitting TRBD1. The CDR3 has 13 amino acids. Germline CDR1 and CDR2: MNHEY and SVGEGT. Losses at the gene ends were 5 bases for V and 11 bases for J; bases not matched to a gene: 11. The CDR3 reads CASSDFGQGKEYF. CDR3 DNA: TGTGCCAGCAGTGATTTCGGACAGGGTAAAGAGTACTTC.

The chain has TRBV2 and TRBJ1-1; D is ambiguous. This CDR3 comprises 13 residues. Trimming took 8 bases from V and 1 from J, leaving 11 bases between them. Germline V gives CDR1 SNHLY, CDR2 FYNNEI. The CDR3, as DNA: TGTGCCAGCTTATATTTATCGAACACTGAAGCTTTCTTT. It codes for CASLYLSNTEAFF. The full variable domain, in which reference TRBV2 and TRBJ1-1 provide the parts outside the CDR3, is EPEVTQTPSHQVTQMGQEVILRCVPISNHLYFYWYRQILGQKVEFLVSFYNNEISEKSEIFDDQFSVERPDGSNFTLKIRSTKLEDSAMYFCASLYLSNTEAFFGQGTRLTVV.

This chain connects TRBV27 to TRBJ1-1, with D perhaps TRBD1 (5 bases). V was pared by 2 bases and J by 2 bases, with 15 bases between. The CDR3 is 16 residues long. Germline assignment: CDR1 MNHEY and CDR2 SMNVEV (reference sequence). The CDR3 loop is CASSLRQIYFNTEAFF. CDR3 in DNA: TGTGCCAGCAGTTTAAGACAGATCTACTTCAACACTGAAGCTTTCTTT.

The chain combines TRBV4-2 with TRBJ2-7; 7 bases fit TRBD1. From germline, CDR1 is LGHNA and CDR2 YNFKEQ. V trimming: 4 bases; J trimming: 2 bases; junction bases outside the gene matches: 2. The CDR3 runs to 13 residues. In nucleotides, the CDR3 is TGTGCCAGCAGCCGCGGACAGGCCTACGAGCAGTACTTC. Its protein product is CASSRGQAYEQYF.

J is TRBJ2-2 and V is TRBV7-6; D is undetermined. Trimming removed 3 bases at V and 2 bases at J, with 7 bases between. This CDR3 is 14 amino acids long. CDR1 and CDR2 from the germline V gene are SGHVS and FNYEAQ. CDR3 DNA sequence: TGTGCCAGCAGCTTTGGCGGTAACACCGGGGAGCTGTTTTTT. Protein sequence: CASSFGGNTGELFF.

Worth noting for this clone: The same CDR3 also results from other DNA sequences found in this sample. The chain combines TRBV7-9 with TRBJ2-5; a possible D gene is TRBD2 (5 bases). The V gene's germline CDR1 is SEHNR and CDR2 FQNEAQ (reference sequence). The V end lost 0 bases, the J end lost 5 bases, and 13 bases lay between the germline ends. The CDR3 is 15 residues long. CDR3 amino acids: CASSLAGRGRETQYF. CDR3 coding DNA: TGTGCCAGCAGCTTAGCGGGGAGAGGGCGGGAGACCCAGTACTTC. The full variable domain, with the rest looked up from reference TRBV7-9 and TRBJ2-5, is DTGVSQNPRHKITKRGQNVTFRCDPISEHNRLYWYRQTLGQGPEFLTYFQNEAQLEKSRLLSDRFSAERPKGSFSTLEIQRTEQGDSAMYLCASSLAGRGRETQYFGPGTRLLVL.